The clone carrying this T cell receptor (beta chain) was seen more than once but under ten times. Its antigen is not known. Each CDR3 protein is one row after TCRdb ran MiXCR on the reads. The sample lists roughly 100,000 distinct CDR3 sequences, over 40% occurring once. The sample originates from a study of T cell repertoires in cytomegalovirus infection. Study information: HLA-B-restricted CMV epitopes that are well studied were used alongside recently identified HLA-C-restricted ones. Shared public TCR beta signatures pointed to both CMV infection and a matching HLA type. Overall study results and limits: The study found HLA-C-restricted CMV-specific TCR beta clonotypes dominating the ex vivo response. The cumulative frequency of public TCR beta families identified carriers of CMV plus the relevant HLA.

The TCR originated in a human donor in good health (CMV status not recorded). Some clones in this sample may be carry-over from other donors' samples. This material consisted of CD8+ T cells from cultured PBMCs, taken from culture after CMV antigen stimulation.

As DNA, the CDR3 is TGTGCCAGCAGCTTAGATGGGGGGGTTTATCAGCCCCAGCATTTT. Amino acid sequence: CASSLDGGVYQPQHF. The V gene is TRBV7-2, the J gene TRBJ1-5; D is perhaps TRBD1 (5 bases). CDR1 and CDR2 (germline): SGHTA, FQGNSA. This CDR3 spans 15 amino acids. Trimming removed 1 base from V and 5 bases from J, with 12 bases in between.